The entry that follows covers one T cell receptor beta chain sequence. Authors' data handling: Amplification from reference gene primers served as the basis for estimated nucleated cell counts. The data were produced by immunoSEQ multiplex PCR, yet TCRdb's version contains in-frame clones alone and is incomplete. D and trimming were read from the DNA, whereas the V and J calls and clone size are those reported in that table. Among roughly 300,000 clones listed, approximately 87% were seen once. The sample is drawn from a study of blood T cell repertoires in COVID-19. The wider study: Sources were T cells, B-cell-depleted T cells, or PBMCs; the material itself was cDNA or gDNA.

This CDR3 is 15 amino acids long. Looked up from germline, CDR1 is SNHLY and CDR2 is FYNNEI. Trimming took 5 bases from V and 6 from J; bases not matched to a gene: 7. One Seattle source followed patients from active infection through their disease course. The receptor was derived from a woman aged 25 to 39 with COVID-19, enrolled during active disease. Specimen: peripheral blood. The chain combines TRBV2 with TRBJ1-2; the match to TRBD1 covers 12 bases. The CDR3 bases are TGTGCCAGCAGTAAGAGGGACAGGGGGCGAGATGGCTACACCTTC. Amino acid sequence: CASSKRDRGRDGYTF. The whole variable domain, filled in from reference TRBV2 and TRBJ1-2, reads EPEVTQTPSHQVTQMGQEVILRCVPISNHLYFYWYRQILGQKVEFLVSFYNNEISEKSEIFDDQFSVERPDGSNFTLKIRSTKLEDSAMYFCASSKRDRGRDGYTFGSGTRLTVV.